The 20 T cell receptor beta chains reported below all come from one sample, sequenced in a study of molecular identifiers for immune sequencing clone quantification. MiXCR, applied by TCRdb to the PCR reads, yields one record per CDR3 protein. This table holds about half a million distinct CDR3 sequences, around 21% found once. Sequenced: naive CD8+ T cells from blood, with Jurkat cell RNA spiked in. Noted subset: FACS-sorted CD8+CD4-CCR7+CD45RA+ naive T cells. The receptor set was obtained from a human donor in good health. Some libraries in this study had Jurkat cell RNA spiked in.

This clonotype came up many times. The J gene is TRBJ2-3, the V gene TRBV5-6; D is unresolved. Germline V CDR1 and CDR2: SGHDT, YYEEEE. The V and J ends lost 0 bases and 0 bases respectively, with 11 bases between them. The CDR3 spans 16 residues. CDR3 in amino acids: CASSLGDAASTDTQYF. Here the CDR3 DNA reads TGTGCCAGCAGCTTGGGTGACGCAGCTAGCACAGATACGCAGTATTTT.

This clonotype was seen more than once but under ten times. V is TRBV11-2 and J is TRBJ2-3; 12 bases line up with TRBD2. This CDR3 is 19 amino acids long. Trimming at V came to 6 bases and at J to 3 bases, leaving 16 bases not matched to a gene. Germline CDR1 reads SGHAT; CDR2 reads FQNNGV. The CDR3 spells CASSSPRGLAGGPTDTQYF. The CDR3 nucleotides read TGTGCCAGCAGTTCACCGAGGGGGCTAGCGGGGGGGCCGACAGATACGCAGTATTTT.

Many counts were recorded for this clonotype. This rearrangement joins TRBV5-1 to TRBJ2-2; D is unresolved. The CDR3 runs to 15 residues. Trimming shortened V by 0 bases and J by 1 base, and 7 bases separated the two germline ends. Germline CDR1 and CDR2: SGHRS and YFSETQ. CDR3 residues: CASSLVWENTGELFF. CDR3 sequence (DNA): TGCGCCAGCAGCTTGGTATGGGAGAACACCGGGGAGCTGTTTTTT.

The V gene is TRBV5-6, the J gene TRBJ1-5, with D possibly matching TRBD1 (5 bases). The CDR3 contains 13 residues. Trimming left V 3 bases short and J 10 bases short, with 14 bases between. CDR1 is SGHDT, CDR2 YYEEEE, per germline. The CDR3 DNA reads TGTGCCAGCAGCTGGGGCTTCCGTGGTCCCCAGCATTTT. Translating it yields CASSWGFRGPQHF.

This clonotype was picked up a small number of times. One junction end does not reproduce the germline sequence, and a read error may be involved. The V and J genes are TRBV12-3 or TRBV12-4 and TRBJ2-2; TRBD1 agrees at 8 bases. This CDR3 has 16 residues. The CDR3 nucleotides read TGTGCCAGCAGTTGGGGACAGGTGGGGAACGCCGGGGAGCTGTTTTTT. Encoded protein: CASSWGQVGNAGELFF.

This clonotype turned up a few times. This chain joins TRBV19 and TRBJ1-1; the match to TRBD1 covers 9 bases. Germline V gene lookup returns CDR1 LNHDA and CDR2 SQIVND (reference sequence). With V trimmed by 2 bases and J by 6 bases, 4 bases remained unmatched. The length of the CDR3 is 14 residues. CDR3 in amino acids: CASSILQGAAEAFF. The CDR3 bases are TGTGCCAGTAGTATATTACAGGGGGCCGCTGAAGCTTTCTTT.

The genes are TRBV2 and TRBJ2-1; D is uncertain. V was pared by 0 bases and J by 3 bases, with 6 bases between. Germline CDR1 is SNHLY and CDR2 is FYNNEI. This CDR3 has 14 residues. CDR3 in DNA: TGTGCCAGCAGTGAAGCTACCCACTACAATGAGCAGTTCTTC. This sequence encodes CASSEATHYNEQFF.

This chain connects TRBV4-3 to TRBJ1-6, with 7 bases aligning to TRBD1. This CDR3 comprises 14 residues. The junction had 4 bases not matched to a gene; V was cut back by 4 bases and J by 7 bases. Germline CDR1 reads LGHNA; CDR2 reads YSLEER. CDR3 DNA sequence: TGCGCCAGCAGCCCGGGGACAGCGAATTCACCCCTCCACTTT. It encodes CASSPGTANSPLHF.

This clonotype appeared a few times. The chain carries TRBV6-5 and TRBJ1-5; D perhaps matches TRBD1 (5 bases). This CDR3 has 14 amino acids. V lost 0 bases and J 2 bases, leaving 5 bases between the germline ends. CDR1 and CDR2 from the germline V gene are MNHEY and SVGAGI. The CDR3 is CASSYSQGNQPQHF. In DNA form, the CDR3 reads TGTGCCAGCAGTTACTCACAGGGCAATCAGCCCCAGCATTTT.

This clonotype was observed at least ten times. This chain uses TRBV5-1 with TRBJ1-1, with no clear D. The germline V gene has CDR1 SGHRS and CDR2 YFSETQ. Trimming stripped 3 bases from V and 0 bases from J, with 9 bases between. The CDR3 has 14 residues. CDR3 DNA sequence: TGCGCCAGCAGCTCCTCTGGGGTGAACACTGAAGCTTTCTTT. Its translation: CASSSSGVNTEAFF.

The genes are TRBV4-2 and TRBJ1-2, with TRBD1 as a possible D gene (5 bases). Germline CDR1 LGHNA, CDR2 YNFKEQ. This CDR3 comprises 15 residues. Trimming removed 0 bases at V and 5 bases at J, with 13 bases between. The CDR3 protein is CASSQDQGTRYGYTF. DNA for the CDR3: TGTGCCAGCAGCCAAGATCAGGGAACCCGGTATGGCTACACCTTC.

This clonotype was counted at least ten times. The CDR3 protein is CASSLIRGHGANVLTF. In DNA form, the CDR3 reads TGTGCCAGCAGCTTGATCAGGGGGCACGGGGCCAACGTCCTGACTTTC. This chain connects TRBV7-2 to TRBJ2-6, with 8 positions matching TRBD1. Germline V gene sequence: CDR1 SGHTA, CDR2 FQGNSA. The junction had 5 bases not matched to a gene; V was cut back by 3 bases and J by 4 bases. The CDR3 is 16 amino acids. The complete variable domain, with remaining parts taken from reference TRBV7-2 and TRBJ2-6, reads GAGVSQSPSNKVTEKGKDVELRCDPISGHTALYWYRQSLGQGLEFLIYFQGNSAPDKSGLPSDRFSAERTGGSVSTLTIQRTQQEDSAVYLCASSLIRGHGANVLTFGAGSRLTVL.

This clonotype has a count of ten or more. This chain joins TRBV7-2 and TRBJ2-2; no reliable D call. CDR1 is SGHTA and CDR2 is FQGNSA in the germline V gene. The CDR3 sequence is 16 residues long. V lost 5 bases and J lost 0, with 13 bases in between. CDR3 bases: TGTGCCAGCAGCGTTAGTAGGGCGACGAACACCGGGGAGCTGTTTTTT. Its protein product is CASSVSRATNTGELFF.

This clonotype was seen ten or more times. The chain combines TRBV7-6 with TRBJ2-3, with a tentative D call TRBD2 (6 bases). CDR1 and CDR2 from the germline V gene are SGHVS and FNYEAQ. The V end was cut by 5 bases, the J end by 1 base, with 13 bases between. The CDR3 loop spans 15 amino acids. CDR3 in amino acids: CASSPGGSRTDTQYF. The DNA of the CDR3 is TGTGCCAGCAGCCCCGGGGGATCTCGCACAGATACGCAGTATTTT.

This clonotype was seen ten or more times. J is TRBJ2-3 and V is TRBV7-8; 7 positions agree with TRBD2. Losses at the gene ends were 6 bases for V and 2 bases for J; bases not matched to a gene: 8. This CDR3 region has 15 residues. Germline V gene sequence: CDR1 SGHVS, CDR2 FQNEAQ. In DNA, the CDR3 is TGTGCCAGCAGTTCGGATACTAGCGACACAGATACGCAGTATTTT. Its translation is CASSSDTSDTDTQYF. The complete variable domain, with remaining parts taken from reference TRBV7-8 and TRBJ2-3, reads GAGVSQSPRYKVAKRGQDVALRCDPISGHVSLFWYQQALGQGPEFLTYFQNEAQLDKSGLPSDRFFAERPEGSVSTLKIQRTQQEDSAVYLCASSSDTSDTDTQYFGPGTRLTVL.

To note about this clonotype: At one end the junction does not follow the germline gene, possibly because of a read error. V usage is TRBV11-2 and J usage is TRBJ1-3; D remains ambiguous. There are 14 residues in the CDR3. Germline loops: CDR1 SGHAT, CDR2 FQNNGV. The CDR3 DNA follows: TGTGCCAGCAGCCCTGGTGGTGCCAGAGGCACCTTATATTTT. Translating gives CASSPGGARGTLYF.

In its sample, this clonotype was seen a few times. The genes are TRBV7-6 and TRBJ2-3, with 10 bases aligning to TRBD2. V lost 1 base and J lost 4; bases outside the gene matches: 5. The CDR3 has 16 amino acids. The germline V gene encodes CDR1 SGHVS and CDR2 FNYEAQ. The CDR3: CASSLVPSGGADTQYF. CDR3 bases: TGTGCCAGCAGCTTAGTTCCGAGCGGGGGGGCAGATACGCAGTATTTT.

This clonotype was seen more than once but under ten times. V and J are TRBV5-1 and TRBJ2-7; D is unresolved. There are 12 residues in the CDR3. V was pared by 0 bases and J by 7 bases, with 8 bases between. Germline lookup yields CDR1 SGHRS and CDR2 YFSETQ. CDR3 in amino acids: CASSLGPPEQYF. CDR3 in DNA: TGCGCCAGCAGCTTGGGACCCCCGGAGCAGTACTTC.

The chain has TRBV27 and TRBJ2-5; TRBD1 matches at 7 bases. The CDR3 sequence is 17 residues long. V shed 5 bases, J shed 1 base, and the junction held 13 bases outside the gene matches. The germline V gene has CDR1 MNHEY and CDR2 SMNVEV (reference sequence). DNA of the CDR3: TGTGCCAGCAGTCCGACCCGAGGGGGCTTCACCCAAGAGACCCAGTACTTC. As protein: CASSPTRGGFTQETQYF.

This clonotype was detected ten times or more. V usage is TRBV30 and J usage is TRBJ2-7; D is unclear. This CDR3 comprises 12 residues. CDR1 is GTSNPN, CDR2 SVGIG, per germline (reference sequence). The ends were cut back, 3 bases at V and 1 base at J, with 7 bases in the middle. The CDR3, as DNA: TGTGCCTGGAGATCACAGTCCTACGAGCAGTACTTC. It specifies CAWRSQSYEQYF.